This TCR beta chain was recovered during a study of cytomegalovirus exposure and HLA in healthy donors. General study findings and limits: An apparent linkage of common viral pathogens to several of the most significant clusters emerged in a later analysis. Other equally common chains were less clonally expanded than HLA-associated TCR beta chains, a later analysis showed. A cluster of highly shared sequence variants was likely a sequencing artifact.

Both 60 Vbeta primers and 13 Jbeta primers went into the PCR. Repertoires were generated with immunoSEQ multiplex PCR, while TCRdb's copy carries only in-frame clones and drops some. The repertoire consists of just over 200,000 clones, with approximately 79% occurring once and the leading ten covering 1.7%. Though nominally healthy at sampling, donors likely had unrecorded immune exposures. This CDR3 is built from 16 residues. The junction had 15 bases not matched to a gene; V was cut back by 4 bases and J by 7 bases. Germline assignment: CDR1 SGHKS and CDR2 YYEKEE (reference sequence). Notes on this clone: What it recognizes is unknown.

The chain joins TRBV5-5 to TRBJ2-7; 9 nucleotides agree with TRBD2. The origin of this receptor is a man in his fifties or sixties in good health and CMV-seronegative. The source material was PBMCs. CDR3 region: CASSVIYGGRAQEQYF. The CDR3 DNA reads TGTGCCAGCAGCGTGATCTATGGCGGGAGGGCCCAAGAGCAGTACTTC.